This entry is about one T cell receptor beta chain. The antigen is unknown. This record belongs to a study of T cell responses to AZD1222 COVID-19 vaccine. Findings and caveats of the study: CD4 TCRs associated with vaccination spanned spike, dominating at 160-218 and 743-854. Repertoires were collected only later (after the peak T cell response had occurred).

J was trimmed by 4 bases and V by 4 bases; bases with no gene match: 11. CDR3 length equals 17 residues. Germline CDR1 MNHNS, CDR2 SASEGT. TCRdb's table, derived via immunoSEQ multiplex PCR, lists solely in-frame clones and lacks some. The data contain about 85,000 clones, approximately 89% of them singletons. Both about-4-week and about-12-week second-dose recipients were combined. This sequence was found in an adult who received the AZD1222 COVID-19 vaccine. The chain has TRBV6-1 and TRBJ1-4, with 8 bases identical to TRBD1. The sequencing here drew on peripheral blood, taken 28 days after the second AZD1222 dose. The chain's CDR3 is CASSVLQGASSNEKLFF. CDR3 in DNA: TGTGCCAGCAGTGTGTTGCAGGGGGCAAGTAGTAATGAAAAACTGTTTTTT.